These 8 T cell receptor beta chains were all obtained from the same sample, sequenced in a study of T-cell memory formation after mild COVID-19. TCRdb recomputed calls from the 5' RACE reads with MiXCR, one row per CDR3 protein. Among about 400,000 distinct CDR3 sequences, about 15% were seen once, and the ten largest hold approximately 20%. Sequenced: PBMCs or a T cell subset sorted from them (not recorded which). Source of these receptors: a young man who had mild COVID-19 (a few samples of this study predate the infection). Cell type and time point are not known.

This clonotype was seen a handful of times. The chain recombines TRBV12-3 or TRBV12-4 with TRBJ2-7; 8 bases are shared with TRBD1. J was trimmed by 5 bases and V by 5 bases; bases with no gene match: 11. There are 15 residues in the CDR3. The CDR3 reads CASSPRQGWIDEQYF. In DNA, the CDR3 is TGTGCCAGCAGTCCAAGACAGGGGTGGATTGACGAGCAGTACTTC.

This clonotype was detected only a few times. The chain joins TRBV20-1 to TRBJ2-6; TRBD1 might be the D (6 bases). The germline gives CDR1 DFQATT, CDR2 SNEGSKA (reference sequence). The ends were cut back, 0 bases at V and 1 base at J, with 7 bases in the middle. This CDR3 has 15 amino acids. CDR3 sequence (DNA): TGCAGTGCTAGAGACAGGGGATCTGGGGCCAACGTCCTGACTTTC. Translated, it gives CSARDRGSGANVLTF.

CDR3 amino acids: CASSPEQGTYGYTF. The CDR3 coding sequence is TGTGCCAGCAGCCCGGAACAGGGAACCTATGGCTACACCTTC. The rearrangement uses TRBV6-2 or TRBV6-3 and TRBJ1-2; TRBD1 is a possible D gene (6 bases). V lost 6 bases and J lost 4, with 15 bases in between. From germline, CDR1 is MNHEY and CDR2 SVGEGT. This CDR3 has 14 residues.

This chain's CDR3 is CASSVLRGETEAFF. The CDR3 bases are TGCGCCAGCAGCGTACTTAGGGGAGAAACTGAAGCTTTCTTT. The chain uses TRBV5-1 and TRBJ1-1; the D gene is possibly TRBD1 (5 bases). The CDR3 runs 14 residues. The germline CDR1 and CDR2 sequences are SGHRS and YFSETQ. Trimming removed 4 bases at V and 5 bases at J, with 15 bases between. The full variable domain, completed using reference TRBV5-1 and TRBJ1-1, is KAGVTQTPRYLIKTRGQQVTLSCSPISGHRSVSWYQQTPGQGLQFLFEYFSETQRNKGNFPGRFSGRQFSNSRSEMNVSTLELGDSALYLCASSVLRGETEAFFGQGTRLTVV.

The chain joins TRBV11-1 to TRBJ2-7; 9 positions match TRBD1. The germline V gene encodes CDR1 SGHAT and CDR2 FQDESV (reference sequence). The V and J ends lost 3 bases and 7 bases, in that order; junction bases with no gene match: 4. CDR3 size: 13 residues. The CDR3 reads CASSFGTGREQYF. The CDR3 region has the DNA TGTGCCAGCAGCTTCGGGACAGGGAGAGAGCAGTACTTC.

This clonotype appeared a few times. The V call is TRBV6-2 or TRBV6-3, the J call TRBJ2-3; D remains ambiguous. This CDR3 has 14 amino acids. Germline assignment: CDR1 MNHEY and CDR2 SVGEGT. The V and J ends lost 1 base and 6 bases respectively, with 11 bases between them. In DNA form, the CDR3 reads TGTGCCAGCAGTTACTTGACGACCGGGGATACGCAGTATTTT. Encoded protein: CASSYLTTGDTQYF.

The gene calls are TRBV7-2 and TRBJ2-7, with 9 nucleotides matching TRBD2. Trimming at V came to 3 bases and at J to 3 bases, leaving 3 bases not matched to a gene. CDR3 size: 14 residues. Germline loops: CDR1 SGHTA, CDR2 FQGNSA. CDR3 nucleotide sequence: TGTGCCAGCAGCTTTAGCGGGGGAAACTACGAGCAGTACTTC. Translated: CASSFSGGNYEQYF.

The chain is built from TRBV20-1 and TRBJ2-2; no clear D. Germline V CDR1 and CDR2: DFQATT, SNEGSKA (reference sequence). Trimming left V 4 bases short and J 4 bases short, with 10 bases between. This CDR3 region has 13 residues. The CDR3 reads CSATSEPTGELFF. In DNA, the CDR3 is TGCAGTGCTACGTCAGAACCCACCGGGGAGCTGTTTTTT.